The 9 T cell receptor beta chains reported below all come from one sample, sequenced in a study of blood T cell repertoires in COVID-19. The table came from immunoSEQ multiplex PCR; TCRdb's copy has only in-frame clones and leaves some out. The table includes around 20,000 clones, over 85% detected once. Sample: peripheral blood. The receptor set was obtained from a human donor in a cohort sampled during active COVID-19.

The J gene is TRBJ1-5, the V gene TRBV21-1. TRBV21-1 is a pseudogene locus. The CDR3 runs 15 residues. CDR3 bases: TGTGCCAGCAGCAAAGACATCGCGGGGGATGGGCCCCAGCATTTT. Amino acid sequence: CASSKDIAGDGPQHF.

The DNA of the CDR3 is TGTGCCTGGAGTGCGGAGGGGGAAAAACTGTTTTTT. Translated, it gives CAWSAEGEKLFF. The rearrangement joins TRBV30 to TRBJ1-4; TRBD1 might be the D (5 bases). Germline CDR1 and CDR2: GTSNPN and SVGIG (reference sequence). This CDR3 is 12 amino acids long. Trimming removed 1 base from V and 8 bases from J, with 8 bases in between. The full variable domain, in which reference TRBV30 and TRBJ1-4 provide the parts outside the CDR3, is SQTIHQWPATLVQPVGSPLSLECTVEGTSNPNLYWYRQAAGRGLQLLFYSVGIGQISSEVPQNLSASRPQDRQFILSSKKLLLSDSGFYLCAWSAEGEKLFFGSGTQLSVL.

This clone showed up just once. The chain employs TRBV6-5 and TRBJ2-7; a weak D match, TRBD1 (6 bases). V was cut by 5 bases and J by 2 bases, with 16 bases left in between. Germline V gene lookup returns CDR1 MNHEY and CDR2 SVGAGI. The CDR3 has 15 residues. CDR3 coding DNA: TGTGCCAGCAGTCCGCCCGGCAGGGGCACCTACGAGCAGTACTTC. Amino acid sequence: CASSPPGRGTYEQYF.

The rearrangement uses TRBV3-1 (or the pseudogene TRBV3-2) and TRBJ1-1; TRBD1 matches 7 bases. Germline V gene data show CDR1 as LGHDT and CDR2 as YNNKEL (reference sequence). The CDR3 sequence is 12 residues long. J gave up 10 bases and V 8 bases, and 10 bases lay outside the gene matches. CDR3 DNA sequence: TGTGCCAGCGGGTTTAAGGACAGGTCAGCTTTCTTT. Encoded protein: CASGFKDRSAFF.

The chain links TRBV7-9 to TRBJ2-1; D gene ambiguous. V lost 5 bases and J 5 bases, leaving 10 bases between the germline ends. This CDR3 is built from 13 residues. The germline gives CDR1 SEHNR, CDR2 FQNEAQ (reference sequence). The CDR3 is CASSTYYNNEQFF. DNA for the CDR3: TGTGCCAGCAGCACATATTATAACAATGAGCAGTTCTTC.

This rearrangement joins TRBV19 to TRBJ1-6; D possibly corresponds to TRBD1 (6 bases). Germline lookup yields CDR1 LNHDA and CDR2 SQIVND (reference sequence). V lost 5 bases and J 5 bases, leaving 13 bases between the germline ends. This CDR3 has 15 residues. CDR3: CASSSRDTDNSPLHF. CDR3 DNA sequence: TGTGCCAGTAGTTCCCGGGACACGGATAATTCACCCCTCCACTTT. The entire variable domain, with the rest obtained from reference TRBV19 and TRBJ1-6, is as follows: DGGITQSPKYLFRKEGQNVTLSCEQNLNHDAMYWYRQDPGQGLRLIYYSQIVNDFQKGDIAEGYSVSREKKESFPLTVTSAQKNPTAFYLCASSSRDTDNSPLHFGNGTRLTVT.

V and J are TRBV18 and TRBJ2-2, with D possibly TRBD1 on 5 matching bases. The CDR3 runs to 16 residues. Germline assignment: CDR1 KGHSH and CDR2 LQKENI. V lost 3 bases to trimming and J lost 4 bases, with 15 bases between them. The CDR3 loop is CASSPPGRAPTGELFF. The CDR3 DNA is TGTGCCAGCTCACCCCCTGGCAGGGCCCCCACCGGGGAGCTGTTTTTT.

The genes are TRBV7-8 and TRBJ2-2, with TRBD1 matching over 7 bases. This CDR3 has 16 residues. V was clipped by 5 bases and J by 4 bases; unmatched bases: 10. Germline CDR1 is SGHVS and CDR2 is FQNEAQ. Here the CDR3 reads CASSARQGFPTGELFF. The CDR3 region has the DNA TGTGCCAGCAGCGCTCGACAGGGATTTCCCACCGGGGAGCTGTTTTTT.

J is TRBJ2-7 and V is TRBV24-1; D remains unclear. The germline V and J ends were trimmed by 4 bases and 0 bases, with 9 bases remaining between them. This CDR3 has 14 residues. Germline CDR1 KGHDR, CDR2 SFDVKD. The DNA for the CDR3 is TGTGCCACCAGTGACCCCAGAAGCTCCTACGAGCAGTACTTC. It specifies CATSDPRSSYEQYF.